One sample yielded the 9 T cell receptor beta chains listed below, sequenced in a study of cytomegalovirus exposure and HLA in healthy donors. PCR involved 60 Vbeta and 13 Jbeta primers. TCRdb's copy holds only in-frame clones and misses some; the assay was immunoSEQ multiplex PCR. The sample holds 150,000 to 200,000 clones, roughly two thirds seen once. The sequenced sample consisted of PBMCs. These receptors were collected from a middle-aged woman in good health and CMV-seropositive.

V usage is TRBV28 and J usage is TRBJ2-5; TRBD1 might be the D (5 bases). The J call may be incorrect, as the DNA end agrees better with TRBJ2-7. This CDR3 has 13 amino acids. CDR1 is MDHEN and CDR2 is SYDVKM in the germline V gene. CDR3 in DNA: TGTGCCAGCACCCCGACAGTAACCTACGAGCAGTACTTC. Amino acid sequence: CASTPTVTYEQYF.

The genes are TRBV4-3 and TRBJ2-1, with 14 bases lining up with TRBD2. V was pared by 3 bases and J by 12 bases, with 7 bases of the junction left unmatched. This CDR3 is built from 15 residues. CDR1 is LGHNA, CDR2 YSLEER, per germline. The CDR3 reads CASSQGTSGSRRQFF. As DNA, the CDR3 is TGCGCCAGCAGCCAGGGGACTAGCGGGAGTCGTAGGCAGTTCTTC.

The rearrangement links TRBV4-1 to TRBJ1-1, with D perhaps TRBD1 (6 bases). In germline, CDR1 is MGHRA, CDR2 YSYEKL. Trimming took off 4 bases at V and 0 bases at J, with 9 bases between the two ends. This CDR3 is built from 14 residues. CDR3 in amino acids: CASSLNRVNTEAFF. CDR3 coding DNA: TGCGCCAGCAGCCTCAACAGGGTGAACACTGAAGCTTTCTTT.

The chain recombines TRBV18 with TRBJ2-3, with 8 nucleotides matching TRBD2. Germline CDR1 KGHSH, CDR2 LQKENI. After removal of 1 base from V and 0 bases from J, the junction contained 9 bases not matched to a gene. This CDR3 is built from 18 residues. CDR3 sequence: CASSPRSAGVSSTDTQYF. CDR3 nucleotide sequence: TGTGCCAGCTCACCACGCTCAGCGGGGGTGTCTAGCACAGATACGCAGTATTTT.

The rearrangement links TRBV19 to TRBJ2-3; D may be TRBD2 (5 bases). Germline V CDR1 and CDR2: LNHDA, SQIVND (reference sequence). The CDR3 totals 14 residues. V lost 5 bases, J lost 3 bases, and 12 bases lay in between. Written as DNA, the CDR3 is TGTGCCAGTAGTGCCACCCGGGGTACAGATACGCAGTATTTT. Its protein product is CASSATRGTDTQYF. Full variable domain (remainder filled in from reference TRBV19 and TRBJ2-3): DGGITQSPKYLFRKEGQNVTLSCEQNLNHDAMYWYRQDPGQGLRLIYYSQIVNDFQKGDIAEGYSVSREKKESFPLTVTSAQKNPTAFYLCASSATRGTDTQYFGPGTRLTVL.

This clone was counted a few times. The J gene is TRBJ2-7, the V gene TRBV7-2; TRBD2 agrees at 7 bases. CDR3 size: 14 residues. Germline V gene data show CDR1 as SGHTA and CDR2 as FQGNSA. V gave up 5 bases and J gave up 5 bases; unmatched junction bases: 9. CDR3 DNA: TGTGCCAGCAGCCCTGGGAGGGGTCGCGACGAGCAGTACTTC. The encoded protein is CASSPGRGRDEQYF.

This clone appeared a few times. The rearrangement uses TRBV11-2 and TRBJ1-2; TRBD1 matches 7 bases. The germline gives CDR1 SGHAT, CDR2 FQNNGV. This CDR3 contains 14 residues. Trimming took 3 bases from V and 4 from J; bases not matched to a gene: 5. CDR3 sequence reads: CASSFQGESYGYTF. The DNA of the CDR3 is TGTGCCAGCAGCTTTCAGGGGGAATCCTATGGCTACACCTTC.

This clone was detected only a few times. The chain links TRBV4-2 to TRBJ2-1; 14 bases agree with TRBD2. Unmatched junction bases numbered 4, after V lost 3 bases and J lost 6 bases. The germline gives CDR1 LGHNA, CDR2 YNFKEQ. The CDR3 runs 16 residues. This CDR3 is CASSHGTSGSSNEQFF. The CDR3 DNA reads TGTGCCAGCAGCCACGGGACTAGCGGGAGTAGCAATGAGCAGTTCTTC.

The V and J genes are TRBV15 and TRBJ2-5; 7 bases map to TRBD1. Matching the DNA end better, TRBJ2-7 makes the J call doubtful. The CDR3 loop spans 14 amino acids. Germline CDR1 LNHNV, CDR2 YYDKDF (reference sequence). The CDR3 sequence: CATSRGTGSYEQYF. The CDR3 DNA follows: TGTGCCACCAGCAGAGGGACAGGCTCCTACGAGCAGTACTTC.